The clone carrying this TCR beta chain came up many times. Antigen unknown. This sample was taken from a study of identical twins. The study's findings and limits: Findings depended on cross-sectional statistics rather than tracking the same donors. Out-of-frame sharing of TCR alpha in monozygotic twins was underestimated by models.

Template switching introduced a universal primer site, and the cDNA bore unique molecular identifiers. A single record per CDR3 protein comes from TCRdb applying MiXCR to the 5' RACE reads. The data contain about 460,000 distinct CDR3 sequences, approximately 15% of them singletons. The CDR3 sequence is 18 residues long. J was trimmed by 5 bases and V by 0 bases; bases with no gene match: 6. CDR1 is ENHRY and CDR2 is SYGVKD in the germline V gene. This same sample was also part of a study on yellow fever vaccine responses in identical twins.

This TCR was sampled from a woman between 18 and 30 years old in good health. Sequenced: CD4+ T cells sorted from blood. The chain employs TRBV10-3 and TRBJ2-2; 13 bases line up with TRBD2. This CDR3 reads CAISESWTSGSRTGELFF. Here the CDR3 DNA reads TGTGCCATCAGTGAGTCTTGGACTAGCGGGAGTCGGACCGGGGAGCTGTTTTTT.